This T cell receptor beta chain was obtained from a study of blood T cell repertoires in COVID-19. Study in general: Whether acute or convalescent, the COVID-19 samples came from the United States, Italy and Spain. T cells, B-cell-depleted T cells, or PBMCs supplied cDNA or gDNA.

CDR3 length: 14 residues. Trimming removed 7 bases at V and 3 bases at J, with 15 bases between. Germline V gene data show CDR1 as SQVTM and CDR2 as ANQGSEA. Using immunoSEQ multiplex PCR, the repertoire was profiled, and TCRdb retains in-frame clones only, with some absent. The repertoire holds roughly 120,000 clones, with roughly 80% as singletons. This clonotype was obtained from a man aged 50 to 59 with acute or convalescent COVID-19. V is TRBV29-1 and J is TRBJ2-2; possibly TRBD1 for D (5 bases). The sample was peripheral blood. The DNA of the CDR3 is TGCAGCGCCTGCCCCCGCAGGGACACCGGGGAGCTGTTTTTT. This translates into CSACPRRDTGELFF.